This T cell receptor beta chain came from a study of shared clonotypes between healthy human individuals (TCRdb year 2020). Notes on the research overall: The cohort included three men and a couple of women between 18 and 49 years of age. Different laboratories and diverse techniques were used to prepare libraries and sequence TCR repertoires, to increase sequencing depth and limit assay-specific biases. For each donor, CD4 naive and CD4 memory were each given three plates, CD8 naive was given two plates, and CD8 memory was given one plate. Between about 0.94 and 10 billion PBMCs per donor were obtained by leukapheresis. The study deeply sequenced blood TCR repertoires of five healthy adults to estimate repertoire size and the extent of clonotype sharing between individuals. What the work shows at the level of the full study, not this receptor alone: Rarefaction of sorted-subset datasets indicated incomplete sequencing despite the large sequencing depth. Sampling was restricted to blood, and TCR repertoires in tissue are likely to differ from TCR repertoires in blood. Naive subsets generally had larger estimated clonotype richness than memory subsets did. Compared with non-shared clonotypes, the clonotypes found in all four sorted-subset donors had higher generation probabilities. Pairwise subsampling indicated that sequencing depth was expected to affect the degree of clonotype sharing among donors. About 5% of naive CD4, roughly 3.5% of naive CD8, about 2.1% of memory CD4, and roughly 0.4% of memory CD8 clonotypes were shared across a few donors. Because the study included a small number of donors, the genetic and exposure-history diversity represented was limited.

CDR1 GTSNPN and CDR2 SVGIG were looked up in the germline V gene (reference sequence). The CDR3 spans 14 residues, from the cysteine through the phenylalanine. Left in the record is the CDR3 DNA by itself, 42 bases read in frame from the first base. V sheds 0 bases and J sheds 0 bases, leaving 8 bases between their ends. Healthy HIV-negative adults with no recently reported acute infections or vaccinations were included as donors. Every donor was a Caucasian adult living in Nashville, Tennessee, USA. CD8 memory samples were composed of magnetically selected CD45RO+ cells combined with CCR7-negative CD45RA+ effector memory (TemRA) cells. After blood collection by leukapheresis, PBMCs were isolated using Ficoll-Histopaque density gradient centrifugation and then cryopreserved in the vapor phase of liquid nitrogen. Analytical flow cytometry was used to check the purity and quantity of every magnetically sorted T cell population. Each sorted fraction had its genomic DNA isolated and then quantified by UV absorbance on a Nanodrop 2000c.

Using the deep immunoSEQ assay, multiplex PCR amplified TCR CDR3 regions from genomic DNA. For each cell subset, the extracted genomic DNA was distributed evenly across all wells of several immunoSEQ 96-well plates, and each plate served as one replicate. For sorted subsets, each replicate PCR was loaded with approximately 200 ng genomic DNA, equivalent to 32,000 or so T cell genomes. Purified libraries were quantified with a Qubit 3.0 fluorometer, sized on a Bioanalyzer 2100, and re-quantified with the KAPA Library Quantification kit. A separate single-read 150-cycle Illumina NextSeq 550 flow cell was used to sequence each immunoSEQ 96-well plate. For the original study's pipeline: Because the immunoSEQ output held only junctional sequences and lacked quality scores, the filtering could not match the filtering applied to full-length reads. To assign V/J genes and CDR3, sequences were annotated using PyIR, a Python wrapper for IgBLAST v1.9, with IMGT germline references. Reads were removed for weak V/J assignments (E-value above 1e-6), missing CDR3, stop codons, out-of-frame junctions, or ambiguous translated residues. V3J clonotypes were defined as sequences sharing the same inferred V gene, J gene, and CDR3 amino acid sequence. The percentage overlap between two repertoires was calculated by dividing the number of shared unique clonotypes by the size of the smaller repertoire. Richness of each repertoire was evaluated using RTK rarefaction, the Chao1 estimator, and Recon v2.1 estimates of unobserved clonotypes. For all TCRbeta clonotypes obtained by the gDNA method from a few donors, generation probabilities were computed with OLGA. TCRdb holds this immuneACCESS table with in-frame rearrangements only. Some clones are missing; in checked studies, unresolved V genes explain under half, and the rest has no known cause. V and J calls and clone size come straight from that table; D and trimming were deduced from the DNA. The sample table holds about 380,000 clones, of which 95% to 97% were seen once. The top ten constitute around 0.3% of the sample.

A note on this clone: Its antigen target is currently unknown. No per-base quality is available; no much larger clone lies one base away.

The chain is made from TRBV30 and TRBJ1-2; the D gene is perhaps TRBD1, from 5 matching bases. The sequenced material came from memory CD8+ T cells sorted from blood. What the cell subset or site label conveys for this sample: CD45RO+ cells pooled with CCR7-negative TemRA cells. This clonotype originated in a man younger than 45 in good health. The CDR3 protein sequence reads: CAWSVRGANYGYTF. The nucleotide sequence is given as TGTGCCTGGAGTGTAAGGGGAGCTAACTATGGCTACACCTTC.